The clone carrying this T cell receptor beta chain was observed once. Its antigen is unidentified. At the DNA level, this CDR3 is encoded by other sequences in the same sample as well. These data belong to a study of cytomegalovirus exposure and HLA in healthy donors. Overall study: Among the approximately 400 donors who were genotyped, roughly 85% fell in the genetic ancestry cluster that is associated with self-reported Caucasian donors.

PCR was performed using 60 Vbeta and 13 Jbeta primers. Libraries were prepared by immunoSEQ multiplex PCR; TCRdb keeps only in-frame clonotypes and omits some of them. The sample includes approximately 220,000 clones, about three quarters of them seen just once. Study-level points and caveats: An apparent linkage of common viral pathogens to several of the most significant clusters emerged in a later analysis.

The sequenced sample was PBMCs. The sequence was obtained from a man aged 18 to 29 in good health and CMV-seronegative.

The CDR3 DNA is TGTGCCAGCAGCTTGGGGGCCAGCGGGGGGGAAAAGACCCAGTACTTC. Translating gives CASSLGASGGEKTQYF. The J gene is TRBJ2-5, the V gene TRBV5-4, with TRBD2 matching 10 bases. The CDR3 runs 16 residues. Germline V gene lookup returns CDR1 SGHNT and CDR2 YYREEE (reference sequence). The V gene end was trimmed by 0 bases and the J gene end by 6 bases; junction bases not matched to a gene: 8.